This T cell receptor (beta chain) was sequenced during a study of blood T cell repertoires in COVID-19. Original data processing: Counts of nucleated cells, estimated from reference gene primer amplification, were obtained. The protocol was immunoSEQ multiplex PCR, while the TCRdb copy is restricted to in-frame clones and leaves out a portion. The V and J calls and the clone size are those of that table, but D and trimming were determined from the DNA. The data contain 200,000 to 300,000 clones, around nine tenths of them singletons. This clone was seen once. Participants spanned ages about 18 to 90 years and resided in about two dozen US areas. The study assigned cohorts using participant-reported clinical history. This TCR was recovered from a woman aged 18-29 years who had recovered from COVID-19. Source material: PBMCs or T cells enriched from blood (not recorded which).

CDR3 nucleotide sequence: TGCAGCGTTGAAGGTACAGTGCGGGGAACTCCGAACACCGGGGAGCTGTTTTTT. Amino acid sequence: CSVEGTVRGTPNTGELFF. The chain employs TRBV29-1 and TRBJ2-2, with D possibly matching TRBD2 (6 bases). CDR1 and CDR2 from the germline V gene are SQVTM and ANQGSEA. Trimming pared 1 base from V and 0 bases from J, leaving 18 bases between. CDR3 size: 18 residues.